These T cell receptor beta chains were read from a single sample in a study of patients and donors after allogeneic stem cell transplantation. Using its own MiXCR run on the RT-PCR reads, TCRdb lists one record per CDR3 protein. The sample holds about a million distinct CDR3 sequences, about a sixth seen once. Sequences were obtained from blood, either unsorted or a sorted T cell fraction (not recorded which). Every receptor here comes from a human donor who was either an allogeneic HSCT recipient or a stem cell or donor lymphocyte infusion donor (not recorded which). It is not recorded whose cells these are; they may come from a transplant donor. CDR3s include the opening cysteine and the closing phenylalanine or tryptophan.

16,TRBV3-1,CASSPRDSERLYGYTF
13,TRBV20-1,CSAQEQGNYGYTF
18,TRBV7-8,CASSLGGLAGKSAGELFF
14,TRBV25-1,CASSEGRGSAEQFF
13,TRBV12-3/TRBV12-4,CASSLIFTGELFF
14,TRBV27,CASRLDRGRGQAFF
13,TRBV12-3/TRBV12-4,CASSFAVLGELFF
13,TRBV20-1,CSARIQGGETQYF
14,TRBV5-1,CASSLVAGTDGYTF
14,TRBV2,CASMTTSGKNIQYF
17,TRBV5-6,CASSPLRTESSYNEQFF
15,TRBV4-3,CASSQECDRGDEQYF
17,TRBV5-1,CASSYPRSSDFTDTQYF
16,TRBV27,CASSLRPGQGRYTQYF
15,TRBV6-2/TRBV6-3,CASSRDFSGANVLTF
14,TRBV7-2,CASSIRTGVQDAFF
15,TRBV7-9,CASSLVGSDRSGYTF
17,TRBV27,CASSLYGQSSMNTEAFF
15,TRBV5-5,CASSLEGASNSPLHF
12,TRBV10-3,CAISTLANEQFF
17,TRBV12-3/TRBV12-4,CASSLAVGRASAYEQYF
15,TRBV11-1,CASVPPNHNTGELFF
15,TRBV7-3,CASSSHRSSYNEQFF
15,TRBV5-1,CASSPDRGQNTEAFF
11,TRBV20-1,CSVSVPYEQYF
14,TRBV12-3/TRBV12-4,CASSFEGVLNEQFF
15,TRBV7-3,CASSLTGQHTGELFF
14,TRBV7-2,CASSLLGDYNEQFF
15,TRBV12-3/TRBV12-4,CASSPRDTGHYEQYF
15,TRBV2,CASSDRGLGNQPQHF
18,TRBV5-1,CASSLVPRGLANTGELFF
17,TRBV24-1,CATSDLTPGLAGGEQFF
15,TRBV25-1,CASSEGAGRPGELFF
17,TRBV5-6,CASSPQWAVLDKETQYF
14,TRBV2,CASTLLAGSYEQYF
12,TRBV12-3/TRBV12-4,CASSLSHNEQFF
17,TRBV9,CASSVAGVLLEPGELFF
13,TRBV29-1,CSVWGQVSYEQYF
17,TRBV9,CASSLGLGVQVTGELFF
14,TRBV7-3,CASSPAAGSTEAFF
17,TRBV20-1,CSAQTGTSGRSPYEQYF
15,TRBV7-3,CASSLITGGHNEQFF
15,TRBV6-1,CASSPSGRILYEQYF
17,TRBV20-1,CSAKDRGSNLSNQPQHF
18,TRBV11-2,CASSLNPPGQIPNYGYTF
11,TRBV5-8,CASTPITEAFF